This section outlines one T cell receptor beta chain sequence together with its context. What antigen it recognizes has not been identified. No base quality values were provided; no much bigger clone lies one nucleotide off. This sample is drawn from a study of T-cell memory formation after mild COVID-19 (dated by TCRdb to the early 2020s). Notes on the research overall: Most TCR sequence clusters were specific to one of the two donors. Longitudinal TCRalpha and TCRbeta repertoire sequencing tracked T-cell clones expanding and contracting after mild COVID-19 in two donors. Two young, previously healthy adult volunteers, one female and one male, were included in the cohort. What the research found in general, with its limitations: Some responding clones were detected in pre-infection memory, suggesting pre-existing cross-reactive memory T cells joined the SARS-CoV-2 response. The second-wave clones that peaked on day 37 were not confirmed to be SARS-CoV-2 specific. From day 15 to 85, contracting clones showed balanced CD4/CD8 phenotypes, whereas a second wave of clones that expanded from day 15 to 37 leaned towards CD4+. Only a couple of mild cases were covered in the study, and larger cohorts including severe cases with pre-infection samples were considered necessary. Contracting CD4+ clones were located mainly in the CM and EM memory subsets, whereas CD8+ clones were found to be enriched in EMRA.

The sequencer listed for this sample is Illumina NovaSeq 6000. TCRalpha and TCRbeta cDNA libraries were built by 5'RACE with constant-segment primers, adding sample barcodes and unique molecular identifiers. Trizol reagent was used to extract RNA from every sample. Amplification of the libraries took two PCR steps, and the second step added a second sample barcode plus Illumina TruSeq adapters. Libraries were sequenced on an Illumina NovaSeq with 2 x 150 bp paired-end reads. Concerning the study's data processing: Demultiplexing of reads and collapsing into UMI-guided consensus sequences were performed with migec v1.2.7. Using mixcr v2.1.11, UMI consensuses were aligned to TRA and TRB V and J templates and then assembled into clonotypes. A clonotype was counted as expanded or contracted only when both edgeR and NoisET called the clonotype significant, with the noise models trained on biological replicates. For edgeR calls, the thresholds were a false discovery rate-adjusted p below 0.01 and a log2 fold-change of 1. As an exploratory analysis of dynamics, PCA with hierarchical clustering was applied to max-normalized trajectories of the 1000 most abundant clonotypes. The CD4 or CD8 phenotype of responding clones was assigned using the separately sequenced CD4+ and CD8+ repertoires. TCRdb took the public reads, trimmed them with fastp at Q25, ran MiXCR for clone calling and kept in-frame beta chains. Each entry merges the rows of one CDR3 protein and shows their most common DNA and genes. The V and J calls reflect TCRdb's pipeline rather than the authors' work. This sample gives 350,000 to 500,000 distinct CDR3 sequences in total; 20% to 30% of them show up just once. 10% to 15% of the sample is in the top ten clones.

PBMCs were isolated by Ficoll-Paque density gradient centrifugation. Counted from cysteine to phenylalanine, this CDR3 has 16 amino acids. Only the CDR3 part of the read is kept: 48 bases, read in frame from the first base. V lost 6 bases and J lost 7 bases, and the count of bases not matched to a germline gene is 18. From a lookup of the germline V gene (reference sequence), CDR1 and CDR2 are DFQATT and SNEGSKA. The chain joins TRBV20-1 to TRBJ2-1; 7 central bases correspond to TRBD2. This TCR was sampled from an adult woman who had mild COVID-19 (a few samples of this study predate the infection). The sample titles of this study are shuffled in the database, so cell type and time point are left out; the donor was told from shared clones. The sequencing sample was made of PBMCs or a T cell subset sorted from them (not recorded which). The DNA sequence is TGCAGTGCGTCTAGTATAACGGGAGGTCGGTGGAATGAGCAGTTCTTC. It translates to CSASSITGGRWNEQFF.